This TCR beta chain was sequenced in a study of T cells in Graves' hyperthyroidism and ophthalmopathy. There were TCR beta CDR3 regions amplified from RNA transcripts. When the TCR CDR3 underwent first-round RT-PCR, the HTBI primer set was used. TCRdb called the multiplex PCR reads again in MiXCR, with one record for every CDR3 protein. This sample has 300,000 to 400,000 distinct CDR3 sequences; over 20% occur once, and the top ten carry around 50%. Regarding the study as a whole: Most expanded thyroid clonotypes above 0.001 also appeared in blood.

Patients between 18 and 65 years old had hyperthyroidism, newly diagnosed and lasting under 2 months. Out of 10 ml of fresh peripheral blood came the PBMCs. This clonotype was counted only a few times. Its target is not known. The germline V gene has CDR1 MNHEY and CDR2 SMNVEV (reference sequence). The CDR3 totals 16 residues. V was shortened by 0 bases and J by 6 bases, with 14 bases between the two germline ends. Input material: blood. The chain couples TRBV27 to TRBJ2-2, with D tentatively TRBD1 or TRBD2 (6 bases each). The TCR sequence derives from a woman in her forties or fifties with Graves' hyperthyroidism. This CDR3 is CASSLSMGGASGELFF. CDR3 DNA: TGTGCCAGCAGTTTATCGATGGGGGGCGCGTCCGGGGAGCTGTTTTTT.